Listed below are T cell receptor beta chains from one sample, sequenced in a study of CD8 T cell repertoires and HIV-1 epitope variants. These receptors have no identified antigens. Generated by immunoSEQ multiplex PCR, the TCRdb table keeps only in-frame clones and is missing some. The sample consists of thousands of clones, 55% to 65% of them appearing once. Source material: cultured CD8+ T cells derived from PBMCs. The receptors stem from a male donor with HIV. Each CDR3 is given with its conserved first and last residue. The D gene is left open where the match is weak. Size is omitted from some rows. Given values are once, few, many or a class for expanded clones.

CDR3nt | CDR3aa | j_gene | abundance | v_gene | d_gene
TGTGCCAGCAGCCAAGAGGGACAGGGGAACTACGAGCAGTACTTC | CASSQEGQGNYEQYF | TRBJ2-7 | few | TRBV4-2 | TRBD1
TGCGCCAGCAGCTACCTTAGACAGGGGTTCATCGGCGAGCAGTACTTC | CASSYLRQGFIGEQYF | TRBJ2-7 | few | TRBV5-1 | TRBD1
TGTGCCAGCAGCACACGAGGCTCGGGTCGGACCGGGGAGCTGTTTTTT | CASSTRGSGRTGELFF | TRBJ2-2 | - | TRBV13 | -
TGTGCCAGCAGTCCCCGGGGGCCGTACTCCTACGAGCAGTACTTC | CASSPRGPYSYEQYF | TRBJ2-7 | - | TRBV27 | -
TGTGCCAGCAGCCACACCCGGACGGTTGGCGAGACCCAGTACTTC | CASSHTRTVGETQYF | TRBJ2-5 | - | TRBV27 | -
TGTGCCAGCAGAATCAGGGGTTTGACAGATACGCAGTATTTT | CASRIRGLTDTQYF | TRBJ2-3 | - | TRBV5-8 | -
TGCGCCAGCAGCCAAGATGGGGGGCAGGGGAACACTGAAGCTTTCTTT | CASSQDGGQGNTEAFF | TRBJ1-1 | - | TRBV4-3 | -
TGCAGCGTTGTGTTACCGGGGGCTAAAGAAGCTTTCTTT | CSVVLPGAKEAFF | TRBJ1-1 | - | TRBV29-1 | -
TGTGCCAGCAGCTTGGCTGCGTTGGGGACTGAAGCTTTCTTT | CASSLAALGTEAFF | TRBJ1-1 | - | TRBV5-6 | -
TGTGCCAGCAGCTTAGGGGGGTCGGAAGCTTTCTTT | CASSLGGSEAFF | TRBJ1-1 | - | TRBV7-9 | -
TGCGCCAGCAGCTTGGGGACAGGTAGTAATGGCTACACCTTC | CASSLGTGSNGYTF | TRBJ1-2 | - | TRBV5-1 | TRBD1
TGTGCCAGCTCACCACGGGAAACCTCCAGCTCCTACGAGCAGTACTTC | CASSPRETSSSYEQYF | TRBJ2-7 | - | TRBV18 | -
TGTGCCTGGATCCCAGGGAGGGGGGGGCCCAATGAAAAACTGTTTTTT | CAWIPGRGGPNEKLFF | TRBJ1-4 | - | TRBV30 | -
TGTGCCAGCAGTTTATCCTTGGTGACTGAAGCTTTCTTT | CASSLSLVTEAFF | TRBJ1-1 | - | TRBV27 | -
TGTGCCAGCAGCCGACCCTACAATGAGCAGTTCTTC | CASSRPYNEQFF | TRBJ2-1 | few | TRBV6-6 | -
TGTGCCAGCAGCTTGCCGGGACTAGCGGGATCGGGGAACATTCAGTACTTC | CASSLPGLAGSGNIQYF | TRBJ2-4 | - | TRBV7-2 | TRBD2
TGCAGCGTCATGGGAGGGACAGGGGAGAATGAGCAGTTCTTC | CSVMGGTGENEQFF | TRBJ2-1 | few | TRBV29-1 | TRBD1
TGTGCCAGCAGTTACCGCTGGGGGAAAGGGGGATACGAGCAGTACTTC | CASSYRWGKGGYEQYF | TRBJ2-7 | - | TRBV6-6 | -
TGTGCCATCAGTGAAGGCGACACTGAAGCTTTCTTT | CAISEGDTEAFF | TRBJ1-1 | few | TRBV10-3 | -
TGTGCCAGCAGTTGGACAGGGGGGTCCTACGAGCAGTACTTC | CASSWTGGSYEQYF | TRBJ2-7 | - | TRBV27 | TRBD1
TGTGCCAGTAGTGAACTGAGGAATTCTGAGCAGTTCTTC | CASSELRNSEQFF | TRBJ2-1 | - | TRBV19 | -
TGTGCCAGTAGTACCCCGGGACAGAAAGAGACCCAGTACTTC | CASSTPGQKETQYF | TRBJ2-5 | - | TRBV19 | TRBD1
TGTGCCAGCACCCGGGACCCTCCCGCCTACGAGCAGTACTTC | CASTRDPPAYEQYF | TRBJ2-7 | - | TRBV28 | -
TGTGCCAGCAGCTCTATTAGCACTGAAGCTTTCTTT | CASSSISTEAFF | TRBJ1-1 | - | TRBV11-2 | -
TGTGCCAGCAGTGACTCTGGATCCGCCGAGCAGTACTTC | CASSDSGSAEQYF | TRBJ2-7 | once | TRBV6-1 | -
TGTGCCAGCAGCCAAGATAGAGCGGGCCCACCCTACAATGAGCAGTTCTTC | CASSQDRAGPPYNEQFF | TRBJ2-1 | once | TRBV4-2 | -
TGTGCTAGTGGTTTTTTGGGACAGAGTCCCTTCTATGGCTACACCTTC | CASGFLGQSPFYGYTF | TRBJ1-2 | - | TRBV12-5 | TRBD1
TGTGCCAGTACCCTGGGACTCTACACTGAAGCTTTCTTT | CASTLGLYTEAFF | TRBJ1-1 | - | TRBV19 | -
TGTGCCAGCAGCTCACAGGGGCGGGAAAAACTGTTTTTT | CASSSQGREKLFF | TRBJ1-4 | - | TRBV7-8 | TRBD1
TGTGCCAGCAGTCTCGGGACAGGGAATATAGCCAATGAGCAGTTCTTC | CASSLGTGNIANEQFF | TRBJ2-1 | - | TRBV27 | TRBD1
TGTGCCAGCAGTGAAGCCGCGACAGGGATTTACGAGCAGTACTTC | CASSEAATGIYEQYF | TRBJ2-7 | - | TRBV6-1 | TRBD1
TGTGCCAGTGCAGCGGGGGTTATATACAATGAGCAGTTCTTC | CASAAGVIYNEQFF | TRBJ2-1 | - | TRBV19 | TRBD2
TGTGCCAGCAGCCCGAATCCCCCGGGACAGGGGCACACCGGGGAGCTGTTTTTT | CASSPNPPGQGHTGELFF | TRBJ2-2 | - | TRBV7-9 | TRBD1
TGTGCCAGTAGCCCGGGACTAGCGGGGTCAAGCGCGAGCTACGAGCAGTACTTC | CASSPGLAGSSASYEQYF | TRBJ2-7 | - | TRBV19 | TRBD2
TGTGCCAGCAGAGAGACCGGGACAGGGGAATTCGGGAACACCGGGGAGCTGTTTTTT | CASRETGTGEFGNTGELFF | TRBJ2-2 | - | TRBV21-1 | -
TGTGCCAGCAGGTCCCAAGGCGAAAAACTGTTTTTT | CASRSQGEKLFF | TRBJ1-4 | few | TRBV28 | -
TGTGCCAGCAGCCGTGGGGGCTCCTCCTACGAGCAGTACTTC | CASSRGGSSYEQYF | TRBJ2-7 | - | TRBV5-6 | -
TGTGCCAGCAGCCCAGCGACTAGCAGCCAAGAGACCCAGTACTTC | CASSPATSSQETQYF | TRBJ2-5 | - | TRBV7-9 | TRBD2
TGCGCCAGCAGCCAAGAAACAGGGTTGATGGGCTACAATGAGCAGTTCTTC | CASSQETGLMGYNEQFF | TRBJ2-1 | - | TRBV4-3 | -
TGTGCCAGTAGTCTTCTTCGAGACGAGGGCTTGAACACTGAAGCTTTCTTT | CASSLLRDEGLNTEAFF | TRBJ1-1 | - | TRBV19 | -
TGTGCCACCAACAGAGTCCCAGGACAGAACACTGAAGCTTTCTTT | CATNRVPGQNTEAFF | TRBJ1-1 | once | TRBV4-2 | -
TGTGCCAGCAGTTTAAACGTCGACCTGAACACTGAAGCTTTCTTT | CASSLNVDLNTEAFF | TRBJ1-1 | - | TRBV27 | -